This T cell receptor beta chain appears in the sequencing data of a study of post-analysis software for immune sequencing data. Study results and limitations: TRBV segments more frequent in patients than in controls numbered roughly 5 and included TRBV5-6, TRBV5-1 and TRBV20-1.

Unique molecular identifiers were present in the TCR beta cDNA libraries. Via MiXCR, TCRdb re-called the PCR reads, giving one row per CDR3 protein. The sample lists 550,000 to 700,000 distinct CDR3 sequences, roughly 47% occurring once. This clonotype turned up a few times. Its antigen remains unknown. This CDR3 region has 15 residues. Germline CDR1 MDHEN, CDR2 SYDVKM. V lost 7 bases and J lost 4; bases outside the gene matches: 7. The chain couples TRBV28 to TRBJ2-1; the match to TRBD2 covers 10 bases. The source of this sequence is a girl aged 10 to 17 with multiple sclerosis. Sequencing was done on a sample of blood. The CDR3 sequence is CASTTSGIPYNEQFF. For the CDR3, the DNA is TGTGCCAGCACAACTAGCGGGATTCCTTACAATGAGCAGTTCTTC.